Each of the 29 T cell receptor beta chains below was sequenced from the same sample in a study of blood T cells in healthy people across ages. PCR was performed a second time for about 7 to 11 cycles using a sample-barcoded 5' primer and a J-beta primer mix. TCRdb redid the calling of the 5' RACE reads with MiXCR, one entry per CDR3 protein. The sample lists 1.5 million to 2 million distinct CDR3 sequences; under 30% were seen once. Specimen: blood. The receptor source for this set is a woman younger than 45 in good health.

This clonotype occurred many times. CDR3 amino acids: CSARAQDSNQPQHF. CDR3 coding DNA: TGCAGTGCTAGGGCACAGGATAGCAATCAGCCCCAGCATTTT. The chain uses TRBV20-1 and TRBJ1-5, with D maybe TRBD1 (5 bases). V dropped 3 bases and J dropped 0 bases, with 9 bases sitting between them. CDR1 is DFQATT and CDR2 is SNEGSKA in the germline V gene (reference sequence). This CDR3 spans 14 amino acids.

The table lists this clonotype with a few counts. The gene calls are TRBV29-1 and TRBJ2-1; TRBD2 agrees at 8 bases. V lost 5 bases and J lost 15; bases outside the gene matches: 9. CDR1 and CDR2 (germline): SQVTM, ANQGSEA. This CDR3 is 11 amino acids long. The CDR3 coding sequence is TGCAGCGTTCGTACTAGCGGTCTGTCGTTCTTC. Its translation is CSVRTSGLSFF.

V gene TRBV9 combines with J gene TRBJ2-3; D is perhaps TRBD2 (6 bases). CDR1 is SGDLS, CDR2 YYNGEE, per germline. Trimming pared 4 bases from V and 0 bases from J, leaving 12 bases between. The CDR3 extends over 15 amino acids. Written as DNA, the CDR3 is TGTGCCAGCAGCCACCGGGGGACTAGCACAGATACGCAGTATTTT. Translation: CASSHRGTSTDTQYF.

This clonotype occurred a few times. The chain recombines TRBV6-1 with TRBJ2-1; 9 nucleotides align to TRBD2. Germline CDR1 reads MNHNS; CDR2 reads SASEGT. The CDR3 is 13 amino acids. V lost 4 bases and J lost 8; bases outside the gene matches: 3. This CDR3 is CASSVAGVDEQFF. In DNA, the CDR3 is TGTGCCAGCAGTGTAGCGGGAGTGGATGAGCAGTTCTTC.

The chain uses TRBV10-1 and TRBJ2-3, with TRBD1 matching 10 bases. With 0 bases clipped from V and 3 bases from J, the junction kept 3 bases outside the gene matches. The CDR3 totals 16 residues. CDR1 is WNHNN, CDR2 SYGVQD, per germline (reference sequence). CDR3 sequence: CASSESRDRGTDTQYF. CDR3 in DNA: TGCGCCAGCAGTGAGTCGAGGGACAGGGGAACAGATACGCAGTATTTT.

This clonotype showed up just a few times. The chain links TRBV5-1 to TRBJ1-5, with D unresolved. Trimming took off 5 bases at V and 5 bases at J, with 11 bases between the two ends. This CDR3 is 13 amino acids long. CDR1 and CDR2 from the germline V gene are SGHRS and YFSETQ. CDR3 nucleotide sequence: TGCGCCAGCAGATGTACAGAGGATCAGCCCCAGCATTTT. The encoded protein is CASRCTEDQPQHF.

The rearrangement links TRBV5-1 to TRBJ2-7; no clear D. In germline, CDR1 is SGHRS, CDR2 YFSETQ. The CDR3 spans 16 residues. Trimming removed 5 bases at V and 2 bases at J, with 20 bases between. In nucleotides, the CDR3 is TGCGCCAGCAGTATGGGCCAAGGCAGTCTGACCTACGAGCAGTACTTC. Residues: CASSMGQGSLTYEQYF.

The chain carries TRBV6-1 and TRBJ2-5; tentatively, D is TRBD1 (5 bases). The CDR3 has 15 residues. The V end was cut by 1 base, the J end by 1 base, with 10 bases between. Looked up from germline, CDR1 is MNHNS and CDR2 is SASEGT. This CDR3 reads CASSEVRDLQETQYF. CDR3 sequence (DNA): TGTGCCAGCAGTGAAGTCAGGGATCTCCAAGAGACCCAGTACTTC.

This clonotype was counted between two and nine times. The gene calls are TRBV7-2 and TRBJ1-2; D is unresolved. The CDR3 contains 14 residues. The germline V and J ends were trimmed by 0 bases and 4 bases, with 9 bases remaining between them. Per the germline V gene, CDR1 is SGHTA and CDR2 is FQGNSA. The CDR3 sequence is CASSLAGEVYGYTF. The CDR3 region has the DNA TGTGCCAGCAGCTTAGCGGGAGAGGTCTATGGCTACACCTTC.

V and J are TRBV20-1 and TRBJ2-7; the D gene is possibly TRBD2 (7 bases). This CDR3 region has 18 residues. Deletions cut 6 bases from V and 7 bases from J, with 34 bases between. In germline, CDR1 is DFQATT, CDR2 SNEGSKA (reference sequence). CDR3 nucleotides: TGCAGTGCCTCCTCGCGGGCGGGAGCACAGGGCTCCTACAATGAGCAGTACTTC. Residues: CSASSRAGAQGSYNEQYF.

The chain links TRBV15 to TRBJ2-3; no reliable D call. CDR3 length: 15 amino acids. The germline V gene has CDR1 LNHNV and CDR2 YYDKDF (reference sequence). V was shortened by 3 bases and J by 4 bases, with 14 bases between the two germline ends. The DNA for the CDR3 is TGTGCCACCAGCAGGGGCGCCGGCTGGGCAGATACGCAGTATTTT. Encoded protein: CATSRGAGWADTQYF.

The rearrangement uses TRBV20-1 and TRBJ1-1; D is ambiguous. Trimming shortened V by 1 base and J by 4 bases, and 7 bases separated the two germline ends. The CDR3 is 12 residues long. Germline V CDR1 and CDR2: DFQATT, SNEGSKA (reference sequence). CDR3 bases: TGCAGTGCTAGAGCCTATATCACTGAAGCTTTCTTT. Translated: CSARAYITEAFF.

V and J are TRBV7-2 and TRBJ1-2; 9 bases align to TRBD1. Germline loops: CDR1 SGHTA, CDR2 FQGNSA. The ends lost 4 bases at V and 4 bases at J; junction bases unmatched: 10. The CDR3 sequence is 16 residues long. CDR3: CASSSGTGYFLYGYTF. CDR3 in DNA: TGTGCCAGCAGCTCCGGGACAGGGTATTTCCTCTATGGCTACACCTTC.

This chain links TRBV20-1 with TRBJ2-7; possibly TRBD2 for D (5 bases). The CDR3 consists of 11 residues. CDR1 is DFQATT, CDR2 SNEGSKA, per germline (reference sequence). Trimming took 4 bases from V and 3 from J, leaving 7 bases between them. CDR3 bases: TGCAGTGCTAACCGGGACTACGAGCAGTACTTC. This gives the protein CSANRDYEQYF.

This clonotype has only a few counts. The chain uses TRBV20-1 and TRBJ1-6, with D maybe TRBD1 (5 bases). The CDR3 totals 13 residues. Germline V gene sequence: CDR1 DFQATT, CDR2 SNEGSKA (reference sequence). The V gene lost 1 base and the J gene lost 8 bases, with 9 bases spanning the gap. In DNA form, the CDR3 reads TGCAGTGCTAGAGGCAGGGTCGATTCACCCCTCCACTTT. Its protein is CSARGRVDSPLHF.

There are many counts of this clonotype. V usage is TRBV10-3 and J usage is TRBJ1-1; D call uncertain. The CDR3 runs to 14 residues. Germline CDR1 and CDR2: ENHRY and SYGVKD. The V gene lost 3 bases and the J gene lost 0 bases, with 8 bases spanning the gap. The CDR3 sequence: CAISESSMNTEAFF. CDR3 nucleotide sequence: TGTGCCATCAGTGAATCGTCCATGAACACTGAAGCTTTCTTT.

V is TRBV12-3 or TRBV12-4 and J is TRBJ1-4, with a tentative D call TRBD1 (6 bases). The V end lost 6 bases, the J end lost 5 bases, and 16 bases lay between the germline ends. The CDR3 is 15 amino acids. CDR3 in amino acids: CASSPEAGENEKLFF. CDR3 DNA sequence: TGTGCCAGCAGCCCCGAAGCAGGGGAAAATGAAAAACTGTTTTTT.

This sequence joins TRBV12-3 or TRBV12-4 and TRBJ2-3; 7 nucleotides line up with TRBD1. J gave up 4 bases and V 2 bases, and 15 bases lay outside the gene matches. CDR3 length: 18 amino acids. The DNA for the CDR3 is TGTGCCAGCAGTTTAAGGAGGCGGACAGGCAGGAGCGCAGATACGCAGTATTTT. It specifies CASSLRRRTGRSADTQYF.

In its sample, this clonotype was seen a few times. A read error may produce the germline difference seen at one junction end. This rearrangement joins TRBV12-3 or TRBV12-4 to TRBJ2-5; D possibly corresponds to TRBD1 (5 bases). The CDR3 totals 13 residues. DNA for the CDR3: TGTACCAGCAGCCCCCATAGGGGAGAGACCCAGTACTTC. It codes for CTSSPHRGETQYF.

The chain links TRBV2 to TRBJ2-4; 9 bases match TRBD2. The J call may be incorrect, as the DNA end agrees better with TRBJ2-7. Germline V gene sequence: CDR1 SNHLY, CDR2 FYNNEI. This CDR3 contains 16 residues. CDR3 nucleotides: TGTGCCAGCAGAACTCCGGCGGGGGGGAGCTCCTACGAGCAGTACTTC. It specifies CASRTPAGGSSYEQYF.

There are a few counts of this clonotype. This chain connects TRBV20-1 to TRBJ2-5, with 7 bases matching TRBD1. This CDR3 has 13 amino acids. Trimming took 5 bases from V and 6 from J; bases not matched to a gene: 9. Germline CDR1 and CDR2: DFQATT and SNEGSKA (reference sequence). CDR3 in DNA: TGCAGTGCTCCCCTGACAGGGTTAAAGACCCAGTACTTC. It codes for CSAPLTGLKTQYF.

The sample holds many counts of this clonotype. This chain connects TRBV7-2 to TRBJ2-4; perhaps TRBD1 as D (7 bases). Trimming removed 5 bases from V and 8 bases from J, with 22 bases in between. The germline V gene has CDR1 SGHTA and CDR2 FQGNSA. CDR3 length equals 16 residues. In DNA form, the CDR3 reads TGTGCCAGCAGCGAAGGGCAGGGGGGCGGGCAGGACATTCAGTACTTC. This encodes CASSEGQGGGQDIQYF.

The chain employs TRBV6-6 and TRBJ1-1, with TRBD1 identical over 8 bases. V lost 0 bases, J lost 4 bases, and 4 bases stayed unmatched. CDR1 and CDR2 from the germline V gene are MNHNY and SVGAGI (reference sequence). This CDR3 contains 15 residues. The CDR3, as DNA: TGTGCCAGCAGTTACTCGCAGGGGGCTGGCACTGAAGCTTTCTTT. This sequence encodes CASSYSQGAGTEAFF.

A note on this clonotype: This may be a read error, as it is one base from a much larger clone. V and J are TRBV5-1 and TRBJ2-7; 7 bases fit TRBD2. Germline V lookup: CDR1 SGHRS, CDR2 YFSETQ. The CDR3 spans 14 residues. J lost 9 bases, V lost 0 bases, and 9 bases had no gene match. CDR3 in amino acids: CASSLGGGVDGQYF. CDR3 nucleotides: TGCGCCAGCAGCTTGGGCGGGGGAGTGGACGGGCAGTACTTC.

The chain carries TRBV27 and TRBJ1-4; D is perhaps TRBD1 (5 bases). Germline CDR1 and CDR2: MNHEY and SMNVEV (reference sequence). There are 14 residues in the CDR3. V gave up 6 bases and J gave up 4 bases, with 12 bases separating them. In DNA, the CDR3 is TGTGCCAGCAGCCACGACAGAAATAATGAAAAACTGTTTTTT. Translated: CASSHDRNNEKLFF.

The chain joins TRBV29-1 to TRBJ2-3, with TRBD2 matching over 7 bases. The length of the CDR3 is 15 residues. Germline V gene data show CDR1 as SQVTM and CDR2 as ANQGSEA. The V segment lost 1 base and the J segment 2 bases; nucleotides outside the gene matches: 6. The CDR3 coding sequence is TGCAGCGTTGAAGGGCACCGGGACTACACAGATACGCAGTATTTT. This gives the protein CSVEGHRDYTDTQYF.

This clonotype was observed many times. This chain joins TRBV20-1 and TRBJ2-1; D unclear. The V end was cut by 0 bases, the J end by 10 bases, with 13 bases between. This CDR3 contains 13 residues. Germline assignment: CDR1 DFQATT and CDR2 SNEGSKA (reference sequence). CDR3 nucleotide sequence: TGCAGTGCTAGAGATCGGGTTTTGGGGGAGCAGTTCTTC. As protein: CSARDRVLGEQFF.

The gene calls are TRBV28 and TRBJ2-7, with TRBD1 matching over 7 bases. V shed 5 bases, J shed 6 bases, and the junction held 7 bases outside the gene matches. The CDR3 is made up of 13 amino acids. Germline V gene lookup returns CDR1 MDHEN and CDR2 SYDVKM. CDR3 sequence reads: CASSGDSLAEQYF. Here the CDR3 DNA reads TGTGCCAGCAGTGGGGACAGTTTGGCCGAGCAGTACTTC.

This clonotype was seen a few times. The CDR3 loop is CSARPAWGDTQYF. The CDR3 DNA follows: TGCAGTGCTAGGCCGGCTTGGGGAGATACGCAGTATTTT. This rearrangement joins TRBV20-1 to TRBJ2-3; D not certain. The CDR3 length is 13 residues. V lost 3 bases and J 5 bases, leaving 12 bases between the germline ends. Germline values: CDR1 DFQATT, CDR2 SNEGSKA (reference sequence).